The rows below give T cell receptor beta chains drawn from one sample of a study of OX40 agonist ivuxolimab in advanced cancers. The method was immunoSEQ multiplex PCR; TCRdb's version includes in-frame clones alone and lacks a portion of them. The data hold some 70,000 clones, with over 80% observed a single time. Sequenced here: CD4+ or CD8+ T cells sorted from blood, sampled in a trial of the OX40 agonist ivuxolimab. These receptors all stem from an adult with an advanced solid tumor such as melanoma, head and neck, liver or kidney cancer. Both conserved end residues are part of each CDR3. A D gene is named only where the DNA matches it firmly. Not every row has a clone size; where given, it reads once, few, many or a size class.

TRBJ2-5,TRBD1,TRBV12-5,once,TGTGCTAGTGGCTCTCGGACAGGGCAAGAGACCCAGTACTTC,CASGSRTGQETQYF
TRBJ2-3,NA,TRBV27,NA,TGTGCCAGCAGTTTACGGGGGGCTCTGACGACAGATACGCAGTATTTT,CASSLRGALTTDTQYF
TRBJ1-5,TRBD1,TRBV6-1,NA,TGTGCCAGCAGTCAAGACAGGGGCAATCAGCCCCAGCATTTT,CASSQDRGNQPQHF
TRBJ1-2,TRBD1,TRBV28,NA,TGTGCCAGCGACCGTCCCCGAGGGGACAGAGCTAACTATGGCTACACCTTC,CASDRPRGDRANYGYTF
TRBJ2-1,TRBD1,TRBV14,NA,TGTGCCAGCAGCCAGAGGGACAGGGCATTCGATGAGCAGTTCTTC,CASSQRDRAFDEQFF
TRBJ2-5,NA,TRBV14,NA,TGTGCCAGCAGCCAAGGTGACAGGGACTTTGAGACCCAGTACTTC,CASSQGDRDFETQYF
TRBJ2-7,NA,TRBV5-1,NA,TGCGCCAGCAGCGAAGCAGCTGGACAGAGCTCCTACGAGCAGTACTTC,CASSEAAGQSSYEQYF
TRBJ1-4,TRBD1,TRBV27,NA,TGTGCCAGCAGCTTGTACAGGGGGGGGAATGAAAAACTGTTTTTT,CASSLYRGGNEKLFF
TRBJ1-6,NA,TRBV15,NA,TGTGCCACCAGCAGAGATTCACCCCTCCACTTT,CATSRDSPLHF
TRBJ2-7,TRBD1,TRBV18,NA,TGTGCCAGCTCACCTCGGGACAGGGAGGCCGAGCAGTACTTC,CASSPRDREAEQYF
TRBJ2-7,NA,TRBV7-6,NA,TGTGCCAGCAGCTTAGATCTTAGCTTCCACGAGCAGTACTTC,CASSLDLSFHEQYF
TRBJ2-1,TRBD2,TRBV19,NA,TGTGCCAGTAGTCGACCGGGACTAGCGGATAATGAGCAGTTCTTC,CASSRPGLADNEQFF
TRBJ2-3,TRBD2,TRBV18,NA,TGTGCCAGCTCACTCGGGACTAGCGGGAGAGGAACAGATACGCAGTATTTT,CASSLGTSGRGTDTQYF
TRBJ2-7,NA,TRBV7-2,NA,TGTGCCAGCAGCCGACCCCAGGGCGAGCAGTACTTC,CASSRPQGEQYF
TRBJ1-2,NA,TRBV4-2,NA,TGTGCCAGCAGCCAAGATTTATTTTTGGATGGCTACACCTTC,CASSQDLFLDGYTF
TRBJ1-1,TRBD1,TRBV14,few,TGTGCCAGCAGCCTCAGGGGGACCACTGAAGCTTTCTTT,CASSLRGTTEAFF
TRBJ1-3,NA,TRBV18,NA,TGTGCCAGCTCACCACCGGCGGGCTCTGGAAACACCATATATTTT,CASSPPAGSGNTIYF
TRBJ2-3,NA,TRBV7-8,NA,TGTGCCAGCAGCTACCGGCTCGGAACAGATACGCAGTATTTT,CASSYRLGTDTQYF
TRBJ2-1,TRBD1,TRBV27,once,TGTGCCAGCACTGCTATCGACAGGGCGGGCCACAATGAGCAGTTCTTC,CASTAIDRAGHNEQFF